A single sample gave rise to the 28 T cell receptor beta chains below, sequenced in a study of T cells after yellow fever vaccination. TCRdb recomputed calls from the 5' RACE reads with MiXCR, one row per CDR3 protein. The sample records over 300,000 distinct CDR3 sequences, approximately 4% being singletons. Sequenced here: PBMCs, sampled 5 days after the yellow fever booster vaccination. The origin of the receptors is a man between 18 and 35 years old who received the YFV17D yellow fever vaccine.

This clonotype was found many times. In nucleotides, the CDR3 is TGCAGTGCTAGTCCCGGGACCAACACCGGGGAGCTGTTTTTT. Translating gives CSASPGTNTGELFF. The V gene is TRBV20-1, the J gene TRBJ2-2; D may be TRBD1 or TRBD2 (5 bases each). The CDR3 is 14 residues long. Germline values: CDR1 DFQATT, CDR2 SNEGSKA (reference sequence). Trimming pared 3 bases from V and 2 bases from J, leaving 10 bases between.

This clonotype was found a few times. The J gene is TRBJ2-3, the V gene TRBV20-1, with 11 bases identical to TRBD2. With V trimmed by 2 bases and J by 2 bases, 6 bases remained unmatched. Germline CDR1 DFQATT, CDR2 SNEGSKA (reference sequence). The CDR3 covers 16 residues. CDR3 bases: TGCAGTGCTAGATTGGCTAGCGGGGGGACCACAGATACGCAGTATTTT. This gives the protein CSARLASGGTTDTQYF.

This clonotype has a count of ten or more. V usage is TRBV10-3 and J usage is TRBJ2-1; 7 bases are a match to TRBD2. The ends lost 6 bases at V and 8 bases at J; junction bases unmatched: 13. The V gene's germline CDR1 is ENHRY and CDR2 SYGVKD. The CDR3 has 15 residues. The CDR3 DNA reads TGTGCCATCAGCCCGGGGGGAGCGGGTGGGGATGAGCAGTTCTTC. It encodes CAISPGGAGGDEQFF.

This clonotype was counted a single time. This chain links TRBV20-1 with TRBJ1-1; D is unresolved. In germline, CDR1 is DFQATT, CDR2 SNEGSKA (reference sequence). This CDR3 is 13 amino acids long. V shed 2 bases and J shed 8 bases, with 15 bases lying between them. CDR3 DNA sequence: TGCAGTGCTAGACCCGAACTGCGGCCCGAAGCTTTCTTT. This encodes CSARPELRPEAFF.

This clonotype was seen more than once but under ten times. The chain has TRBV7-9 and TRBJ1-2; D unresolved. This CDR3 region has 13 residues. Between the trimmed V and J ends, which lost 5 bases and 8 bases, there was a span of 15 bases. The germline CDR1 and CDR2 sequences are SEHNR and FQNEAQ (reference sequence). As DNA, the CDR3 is TGTGCCAGCAGCCCGGCCACAAGGTTGGGCTACACCTTC. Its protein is CASSPATRLGYTF.

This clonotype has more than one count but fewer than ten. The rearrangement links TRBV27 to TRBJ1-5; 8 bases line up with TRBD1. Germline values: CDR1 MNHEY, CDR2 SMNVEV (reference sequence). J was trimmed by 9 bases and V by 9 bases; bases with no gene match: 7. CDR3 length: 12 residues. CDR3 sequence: CASRQGNGPQHF. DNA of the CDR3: TGTGCCAGTCGACAGGGGAATGGGCCCCAGCATTTT.

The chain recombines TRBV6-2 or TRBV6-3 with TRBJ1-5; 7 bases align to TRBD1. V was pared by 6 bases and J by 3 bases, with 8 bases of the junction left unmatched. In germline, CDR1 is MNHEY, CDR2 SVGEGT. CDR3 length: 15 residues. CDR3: CASRTNDRANQPQHF. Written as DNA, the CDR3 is TGTGCCAGCAGAACGAACGACAGGGCCAATCAGCCCCAGCATTTT.

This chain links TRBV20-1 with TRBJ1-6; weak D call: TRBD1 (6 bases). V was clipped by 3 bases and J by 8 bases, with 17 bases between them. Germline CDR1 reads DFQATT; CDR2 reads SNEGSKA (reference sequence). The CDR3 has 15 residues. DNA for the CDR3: TGCAGTGCTAGCGGCGGGGGCTTTTCTTATTCACCCCTCCACTTT. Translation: CSASGGGFSYSPLHF.

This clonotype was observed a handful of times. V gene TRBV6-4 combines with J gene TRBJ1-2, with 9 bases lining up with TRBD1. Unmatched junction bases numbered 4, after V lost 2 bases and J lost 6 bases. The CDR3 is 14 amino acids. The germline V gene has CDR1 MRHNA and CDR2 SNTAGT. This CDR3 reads CASSDGTGKNGYTF. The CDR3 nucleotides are TGTGCCAGCAGTGACGGGACAGGGAAGAATGGCTACACCTTC.

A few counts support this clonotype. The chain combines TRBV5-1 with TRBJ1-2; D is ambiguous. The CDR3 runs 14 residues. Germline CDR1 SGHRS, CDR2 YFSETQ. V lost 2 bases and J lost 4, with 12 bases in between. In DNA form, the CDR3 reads TGCGCCAGCAGCTTAACAGCCAATTTCTATGGCTACACCTTC. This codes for CASSLTANFYGYTF.

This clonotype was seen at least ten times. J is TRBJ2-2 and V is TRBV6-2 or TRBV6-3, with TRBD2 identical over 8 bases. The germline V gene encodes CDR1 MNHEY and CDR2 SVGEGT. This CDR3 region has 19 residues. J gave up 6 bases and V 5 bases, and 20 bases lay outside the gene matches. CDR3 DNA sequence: TGTGCCAGCAGTCCCCTCAAGGGCGGGGGGCCCCAATGGGCCGGGGAGCTGTTTTTT. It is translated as CASSPLKGGGPQWAGELFF.

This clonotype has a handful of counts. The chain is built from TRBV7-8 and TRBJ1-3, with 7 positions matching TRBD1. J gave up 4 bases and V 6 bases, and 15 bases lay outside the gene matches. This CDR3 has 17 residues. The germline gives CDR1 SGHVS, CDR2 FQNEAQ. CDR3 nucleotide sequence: TGTGCCAGCAGTACCCCAGGGGGGAGGACAGCGGGAAACACCATATATTTT. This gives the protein CASSTPGGRTAGNTIYF.

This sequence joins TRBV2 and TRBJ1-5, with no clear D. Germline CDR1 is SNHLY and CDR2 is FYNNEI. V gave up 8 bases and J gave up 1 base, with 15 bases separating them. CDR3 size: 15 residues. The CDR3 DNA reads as TGTGCCAGCTGCTGTCTGGGCAGAAGCAATCAGCCCCAGCATTTT. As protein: CASCCLGRSNQPQHF. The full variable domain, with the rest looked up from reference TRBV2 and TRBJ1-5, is EPEVTQTPSHQVTQMGQEVILRCVPISNHLYFYWYRQILGQKVEFLVSFYNNEISEKSEIFDDQFSVERPDGSNFTLKIRSTKLEDSAMYFCASCCLGRSNQPQHFGDGTRLSIL.

CDR3 region: CASSTDLAGGPQETQYF. In nucleotides, the CDR3 is TGTGCCAGCAGCACCGATTTGGCGGGGGGGCCACAAGAGACCCAGTACTTC. This sequence joins TRBV12-3 or TRBV12-4 and TRBJ2-5; TRBD2 matches at 9 bases. There are 17 residues in the CDR3. With 6 bases clipped from V and 2 bases from J, the junction kept 13 bases outside the gene matches.

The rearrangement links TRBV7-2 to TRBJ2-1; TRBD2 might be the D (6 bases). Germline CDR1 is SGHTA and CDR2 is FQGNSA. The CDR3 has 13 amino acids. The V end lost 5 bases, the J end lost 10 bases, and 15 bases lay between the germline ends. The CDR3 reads CASSATSSGEQFF. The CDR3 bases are TGTGCCAGCAGCGCGACTAGTTCGGGCGAGCAGTTCTTC.

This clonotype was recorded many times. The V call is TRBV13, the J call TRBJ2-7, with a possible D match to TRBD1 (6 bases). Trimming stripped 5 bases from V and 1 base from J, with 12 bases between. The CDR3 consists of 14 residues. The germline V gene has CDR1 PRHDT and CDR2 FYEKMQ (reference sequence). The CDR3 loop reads CASSRGQLSYEQYF. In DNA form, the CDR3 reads TGTGCCAGCAGCCGAGGACAGCTGTCCTACGAGCAGTACTTC.

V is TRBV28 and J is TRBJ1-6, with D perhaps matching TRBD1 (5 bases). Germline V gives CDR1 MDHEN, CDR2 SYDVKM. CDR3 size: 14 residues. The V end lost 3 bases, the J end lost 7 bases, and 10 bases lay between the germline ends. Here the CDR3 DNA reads TGTGCCAGCAGTTTTGGGGGGTCAAATTCACCCCTCCACTTT. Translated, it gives CASSFGGSNSPLHF. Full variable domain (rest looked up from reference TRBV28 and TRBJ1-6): DVKVTQSSRYLVKRTGEKVFLECVQDMDHENMFWYRQDPGLGLRLIYFSYDVKMKEKGDIPEGYSVSREKKERFSLILESASTNQTSMYLCASSFGGSNSPLHFGNGTRLTVT.

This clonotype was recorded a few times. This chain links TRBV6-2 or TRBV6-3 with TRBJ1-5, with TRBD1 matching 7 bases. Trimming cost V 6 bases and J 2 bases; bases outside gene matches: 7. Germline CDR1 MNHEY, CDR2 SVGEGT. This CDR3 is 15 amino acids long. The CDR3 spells CASRFGQAGNQPQHF. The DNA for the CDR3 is TGTGCCAGCAGATTCGGACAGGCCGGCAATCAGCCCCAGCATTTT.

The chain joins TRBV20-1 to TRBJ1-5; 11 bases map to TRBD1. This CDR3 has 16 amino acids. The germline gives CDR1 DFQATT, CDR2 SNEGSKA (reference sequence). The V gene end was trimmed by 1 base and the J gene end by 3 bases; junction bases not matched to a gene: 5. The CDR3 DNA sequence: TGCAGTGCTAGAGCTTGGACAGGGGGCCTCAATCAGCCCCAGCATTTT. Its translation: CSARAWTGGLNQPQHF.

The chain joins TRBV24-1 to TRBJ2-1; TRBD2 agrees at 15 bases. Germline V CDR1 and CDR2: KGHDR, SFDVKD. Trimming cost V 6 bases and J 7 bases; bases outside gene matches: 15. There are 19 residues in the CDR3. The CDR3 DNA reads TGTGCCACCAGTTCCGGGACAGGCCGGACTAGCGGGGGGGCAAATGAGCAGTTCTTC. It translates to CATSSGTGRTSGGANEQFF.

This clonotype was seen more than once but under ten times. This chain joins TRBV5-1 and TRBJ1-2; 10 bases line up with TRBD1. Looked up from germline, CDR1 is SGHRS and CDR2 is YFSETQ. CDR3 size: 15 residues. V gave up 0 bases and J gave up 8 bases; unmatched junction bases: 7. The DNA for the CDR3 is TGCGCCAGCAGCTTGGAGGGACAGGGGTTTTCCGGCTACACCTTC. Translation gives CASSLEGQGFSGYTF.

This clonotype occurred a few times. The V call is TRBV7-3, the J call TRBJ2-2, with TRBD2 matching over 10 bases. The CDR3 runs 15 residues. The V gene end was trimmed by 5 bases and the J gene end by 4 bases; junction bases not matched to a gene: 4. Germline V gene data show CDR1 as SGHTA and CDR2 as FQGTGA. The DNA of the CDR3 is TGTGCCAGCAGCCCCCTAGCGGGGGCCACCGGGGAGCTGTTTTTT. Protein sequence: CASSPLAGATGELFF.

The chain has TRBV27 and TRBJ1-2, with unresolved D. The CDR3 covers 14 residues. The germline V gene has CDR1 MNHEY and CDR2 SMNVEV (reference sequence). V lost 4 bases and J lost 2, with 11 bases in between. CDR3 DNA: TGTGCCAGCAGTTCGACGAATCAGAACTATGGCTACACCTTC. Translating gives CASSSTNQNYGYTF.

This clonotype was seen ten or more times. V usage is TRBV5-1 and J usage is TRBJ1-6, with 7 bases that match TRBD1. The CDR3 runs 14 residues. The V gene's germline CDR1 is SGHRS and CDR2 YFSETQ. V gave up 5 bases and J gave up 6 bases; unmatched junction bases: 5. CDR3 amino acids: CASSGTGVNSPLHF. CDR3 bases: TGCGCCAGCAGTGGAACAGGGGTTAATTCACCCCTCCACTTT.

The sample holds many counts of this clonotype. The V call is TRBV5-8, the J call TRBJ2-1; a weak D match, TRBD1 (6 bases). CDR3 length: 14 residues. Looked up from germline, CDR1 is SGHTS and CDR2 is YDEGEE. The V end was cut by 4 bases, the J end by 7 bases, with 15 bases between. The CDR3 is CASSIRTVRNEQFF. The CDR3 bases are TGTGCCAGCAGCATTCGGACAGTAAGAAATGAGCAGTTCTTC.

The CDR3 reads CSVPRGANTGELFF. The CDR3 region has the DNA TGCAGTGTCCCGCGGGGGGCAAACACCGGGGAGCTGTTTTTT. The V gene is TRBV20-1, the J gene TRBJ2-2; the match to TRBD2 covers 8 bases. J gave up 2 bases and V 7 bases, and 6 bases lay outside the gene matches. CDR3 length: 14 amino acids. Germline V lookup: CDR1 DFQATT, CDR2 SNEGSKA (reference sequence).

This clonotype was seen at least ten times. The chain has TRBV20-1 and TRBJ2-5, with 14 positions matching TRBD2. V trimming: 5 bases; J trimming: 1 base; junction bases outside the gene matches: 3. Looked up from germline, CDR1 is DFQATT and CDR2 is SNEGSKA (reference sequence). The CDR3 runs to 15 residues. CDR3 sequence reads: CSADGTSGGQETQYF. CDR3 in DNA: TGCAGTGCTGATGGGACTAGCGGGGGCCAAGAGACCCAGTACTTC.

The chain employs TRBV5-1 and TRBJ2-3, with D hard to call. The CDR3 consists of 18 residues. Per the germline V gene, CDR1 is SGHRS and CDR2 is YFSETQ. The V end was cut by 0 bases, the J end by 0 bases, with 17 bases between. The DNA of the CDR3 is TGCGCCAGCAGCTTGGCGATAGGAGATGGAACTAGCACAGATACGCAGTATTTT. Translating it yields CASSLAIGDGTSTDTQYF.